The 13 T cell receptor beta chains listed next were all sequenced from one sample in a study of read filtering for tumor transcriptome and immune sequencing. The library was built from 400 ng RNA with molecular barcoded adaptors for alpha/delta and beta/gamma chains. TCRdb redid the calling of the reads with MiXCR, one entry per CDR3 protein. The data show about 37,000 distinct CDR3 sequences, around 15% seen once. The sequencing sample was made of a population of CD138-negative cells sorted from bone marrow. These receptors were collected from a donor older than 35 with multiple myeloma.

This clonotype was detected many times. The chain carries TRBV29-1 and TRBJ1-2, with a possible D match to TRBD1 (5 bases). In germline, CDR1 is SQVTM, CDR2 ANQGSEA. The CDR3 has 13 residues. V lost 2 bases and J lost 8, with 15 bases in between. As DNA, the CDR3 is TGCAGCGTTGAATCGGGAGCCGGGGGAGGCTACACCTTC. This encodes CSVESGAGGGYTF.

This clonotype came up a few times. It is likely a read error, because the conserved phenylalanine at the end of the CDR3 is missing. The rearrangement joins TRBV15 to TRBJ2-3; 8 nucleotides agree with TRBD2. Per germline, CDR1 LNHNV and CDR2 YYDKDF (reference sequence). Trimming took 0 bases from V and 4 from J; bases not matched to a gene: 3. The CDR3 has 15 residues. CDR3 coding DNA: TGTGCCACCAGCAGAGATGCGGGAGGTTCAGATACGCAGTATTCT. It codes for CATSRDAGGSDTQYS.

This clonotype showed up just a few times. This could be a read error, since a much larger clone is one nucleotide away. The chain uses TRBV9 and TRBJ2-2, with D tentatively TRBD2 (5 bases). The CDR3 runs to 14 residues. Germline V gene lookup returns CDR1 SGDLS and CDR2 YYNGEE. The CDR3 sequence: CASSSQEIPGELSF. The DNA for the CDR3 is TGTGCCAGCAGCTCCCAAGAGATCCCCGGGGAGCTGTCTTTT. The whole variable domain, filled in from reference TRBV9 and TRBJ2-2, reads DSGVTQTPKHLITATGQRVTLRCSPRSGDLSVYWYQQSLDQGLQFLIQYYNGEERAKGNILERFSAQQFPDLHSELNLSSLELGDSALYFCASSSQEIPGELSFGEGSRLTVL.

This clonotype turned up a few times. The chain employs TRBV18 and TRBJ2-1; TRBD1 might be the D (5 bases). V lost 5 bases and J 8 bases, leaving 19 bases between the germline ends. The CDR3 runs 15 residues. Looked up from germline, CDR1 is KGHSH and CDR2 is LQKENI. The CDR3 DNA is TGTGCCAGCTCATCCCCCTTACAGGTGTCTGATGAGCAGTTCTTC. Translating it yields CASSSPLQVSDEQFF.

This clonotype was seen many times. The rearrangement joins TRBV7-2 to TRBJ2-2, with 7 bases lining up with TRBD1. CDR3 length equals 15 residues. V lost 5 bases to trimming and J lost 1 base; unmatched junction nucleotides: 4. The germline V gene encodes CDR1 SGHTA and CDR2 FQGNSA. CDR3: CASSLQGLNTGELFF. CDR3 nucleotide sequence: TGTGCCAGCAGCCTACAGGGGTTGAACACCGGGGAGCTGTTTTTT.

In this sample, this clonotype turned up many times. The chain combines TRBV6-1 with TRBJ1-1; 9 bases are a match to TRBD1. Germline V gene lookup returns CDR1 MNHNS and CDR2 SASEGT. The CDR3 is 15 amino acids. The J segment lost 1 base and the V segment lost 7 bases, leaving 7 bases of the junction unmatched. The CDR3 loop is CASMRTGVRNTEAFF. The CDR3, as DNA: TGTGCCAGCATGCGGACAGGGGTCAGGAACACTGAAGCTTTCTTT.

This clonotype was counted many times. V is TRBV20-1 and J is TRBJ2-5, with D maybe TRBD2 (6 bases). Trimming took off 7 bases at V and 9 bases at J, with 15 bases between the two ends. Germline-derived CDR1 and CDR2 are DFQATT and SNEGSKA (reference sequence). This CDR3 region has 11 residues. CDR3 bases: TGCAGTGTCGCCTCCGGGGGAGCCCAGTACTTC. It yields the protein CSVASGGAQYF.

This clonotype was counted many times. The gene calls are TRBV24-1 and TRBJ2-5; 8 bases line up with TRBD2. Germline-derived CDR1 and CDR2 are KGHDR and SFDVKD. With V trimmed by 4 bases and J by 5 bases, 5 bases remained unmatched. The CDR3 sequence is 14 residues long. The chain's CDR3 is CATSDGGVVETQYF. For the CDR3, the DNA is TGTGCCACCAGTGACGGGGGGGTTGTGGAGACCCAGTACTTC.

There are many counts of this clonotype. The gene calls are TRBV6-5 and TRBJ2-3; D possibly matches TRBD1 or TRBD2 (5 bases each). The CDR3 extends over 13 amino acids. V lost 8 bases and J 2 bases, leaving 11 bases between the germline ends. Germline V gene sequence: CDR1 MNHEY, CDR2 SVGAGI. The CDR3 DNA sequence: TGTGCCAGCGTGGGGGTCTTCACAGATACGCAGTATTTT. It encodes CASVGVFTDTQYF.

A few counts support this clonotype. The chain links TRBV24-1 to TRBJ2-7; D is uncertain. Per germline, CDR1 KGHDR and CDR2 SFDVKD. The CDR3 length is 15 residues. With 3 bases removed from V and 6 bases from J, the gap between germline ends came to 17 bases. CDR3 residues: CATSDTRRSTGEQYF. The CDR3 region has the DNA TGTGCCACCAGTGATACTCGGCGATCCACGGGCGAGCAGTACTTC.

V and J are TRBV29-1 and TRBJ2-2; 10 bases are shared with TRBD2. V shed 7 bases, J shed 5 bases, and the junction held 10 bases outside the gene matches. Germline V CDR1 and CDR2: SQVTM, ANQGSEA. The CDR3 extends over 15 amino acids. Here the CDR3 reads CSAARPSGRTGELFF. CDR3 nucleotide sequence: TGCAGCGCGGCCCGTCCTAGCGGGAGAACCGGGGAGCTGTTTTTT.

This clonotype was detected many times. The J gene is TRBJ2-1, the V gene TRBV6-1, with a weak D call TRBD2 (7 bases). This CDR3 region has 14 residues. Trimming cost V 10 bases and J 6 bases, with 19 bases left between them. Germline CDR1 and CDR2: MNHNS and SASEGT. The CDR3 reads CATQGGVSLNEQFF. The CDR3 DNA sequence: TGTGCCACCCAAGGGGGGGTTTCCCTCAATGAGCAGTTCTTC.

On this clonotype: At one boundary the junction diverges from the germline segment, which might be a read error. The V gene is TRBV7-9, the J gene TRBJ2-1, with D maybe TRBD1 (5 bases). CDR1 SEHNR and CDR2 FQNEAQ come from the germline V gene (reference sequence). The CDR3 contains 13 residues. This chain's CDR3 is CASSLEGNNEQLF. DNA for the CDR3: TGTGCCAGCAGCTTAGAGGGGAACAATGAGCAGCTCTTC. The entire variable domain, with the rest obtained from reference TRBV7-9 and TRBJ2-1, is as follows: DTGVSQNPRHKITKRGQNVTFRCDPISEHNRLYWYRQTLGQGPEFLTYFQNEAQLEKSRLLSDRFSAERPKGSFSTLEIQRTEQGDSAMYLCASSLEGNNEQLFGPGTRLTVL.